This T cell receptor (beta chain) originates from a study of T cells after yellow fever vaccination. TCRdb recomputed calls from the 5' RACE reads with MiXCR, one row per CDR3 protein. Of 450,000 to 600,000 distinct CDR3 sequences in the sample, around a sixth were seen once. Trimming pared 2 bases from V and 1 base from J, leaving 11 bases between. The CDR3 sequence is 15 residues long. Germline values: CDR1 SGHVS, CDR2 FQNEAQ. This clonotype was counted only a few times. The receptor's source is a man aged 18 to 30 who received the YFV17D yellow fever vaccine. The material sequenced was PBMCs, taken roughly 5 days after the first yellow fever vaccination. The chain recombines TRBV7-8 with TRBJ2-5, with no clear D. CDR3 nucleotide sequence: TGTGCCAGCAGCTTATCTGAACAGATCCAAGAGACCCAGTACTTC. Translation gives CASSLSEQIQETQYF.